This record concerns one T cell receptor (beta chain) sequence. J was trimmed by 2 bases and V by 0 bases; bases with no gene match: 3. The germline CDR1 and CDR2 sequences are LNHDA and SQIVND (reference sequence). There are 15 residues in the CDR3. The entry originates in a study of cytomegalovirus exposure and HLA in healthy donors. This PCR relied on a set of 60 Vbeta primers and 13 Jbeta primers. Measured with immunoSEQ multiplex PCR; TCRdb has only the in-frame clones, and not every one. The sample carries 95,000 to 110,000 clones, approximately 81% recorded once. The V gene is TRBV19, the J gene TRBJ1-1; 7 bases fit TRBD1. The receptor comes from a man in his thirties or forties in good health and CMV-seronegative. What was sequenced was PBMCs. CDR3 in DNA: TGTGCCAGTAGTATAGAACCAGGGGGAAACACTGAAGCTTTCTTT. Its translation: CASSIEPGGNTEAFF.